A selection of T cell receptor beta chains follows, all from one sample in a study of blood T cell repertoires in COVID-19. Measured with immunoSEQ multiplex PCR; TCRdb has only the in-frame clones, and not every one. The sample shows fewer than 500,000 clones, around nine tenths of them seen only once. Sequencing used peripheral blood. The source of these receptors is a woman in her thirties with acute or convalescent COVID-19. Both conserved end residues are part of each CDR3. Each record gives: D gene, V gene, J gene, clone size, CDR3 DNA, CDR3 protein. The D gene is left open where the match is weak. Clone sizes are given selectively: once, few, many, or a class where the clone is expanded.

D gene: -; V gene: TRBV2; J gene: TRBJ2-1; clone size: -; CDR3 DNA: TGTGCCAGCAGTGGAAATAGCGGTTCTTTCTACAATGAGCAGTTCTTC; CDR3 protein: CASSGNSGSFYNEQFF
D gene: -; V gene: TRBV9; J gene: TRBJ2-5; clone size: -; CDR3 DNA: TGTGCCAGCAGCGTTAACCCTAGGGGGGAGACCCAGTACTTC; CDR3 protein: CASSVNPRGETQYF
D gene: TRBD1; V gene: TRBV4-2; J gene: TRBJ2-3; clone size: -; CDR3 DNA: TGTGCCAGCAGCCAGACCCATCGACAGGGGAACACAGATACGCAGTATTTT; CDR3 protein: CASSQTHRQGNTDTQYF
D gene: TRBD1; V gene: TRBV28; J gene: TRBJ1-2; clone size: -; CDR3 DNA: TGTGCCAGCAGCCCAGGGGGCAATCGGGGCTACACCTTC; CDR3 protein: CASSPGGNRGYTF
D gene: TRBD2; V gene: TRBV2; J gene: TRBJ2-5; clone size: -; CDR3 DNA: TGTGCCAGCGGAGATAGCGGGGGGGCCAGGGAGACCCAGTACTTC; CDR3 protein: CASGDSGGARETQYF
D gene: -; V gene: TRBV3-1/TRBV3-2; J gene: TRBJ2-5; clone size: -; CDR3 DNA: TGTGCCAGCAGCCAGATAGATCACCAAGAGACCCAGTACTTC; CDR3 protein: CASSQIDHQETQYF
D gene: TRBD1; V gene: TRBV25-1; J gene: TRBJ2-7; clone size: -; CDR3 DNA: TGTGCCAGCTCCCGGACAGGGTCAGGTTACGAGCAGTACTTC; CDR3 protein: CASSRTGSGYEQYF
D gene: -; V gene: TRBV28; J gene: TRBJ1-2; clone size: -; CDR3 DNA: TGTGCCAGCAGTTTATTTTACAGGGCCCTTTTAAACTATGGCTACACCTTC; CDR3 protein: CASSLFYRALLNYGYTF
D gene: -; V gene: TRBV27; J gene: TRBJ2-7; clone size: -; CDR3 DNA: TGTGCCAGCAGACAAACCGGGACATTCGAGCAGTACTTC; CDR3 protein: CASRQTGTFEQYF
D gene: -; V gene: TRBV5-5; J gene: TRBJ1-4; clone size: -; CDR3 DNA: TGTGCCAGCAGCTTGGGTAGAGGTTCGGCAACTAATGAAAAACTGTTTTTT; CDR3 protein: CASSLGRGSATNEKLFF
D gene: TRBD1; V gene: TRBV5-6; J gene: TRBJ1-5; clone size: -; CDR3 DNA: TGTGCCAGCAGCTTGGCCGTGGGACAGGGGCCGAATCAGCCCCAGCATTTT; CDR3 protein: CASSLAVGQGPNQPQHF
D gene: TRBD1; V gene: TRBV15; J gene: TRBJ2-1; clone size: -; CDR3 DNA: TGTGCCACCAGCGGGGGGGACAGGGCGTTGGGTGAGCAGTTCTTC; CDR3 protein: CATSGGDRALGEQFF
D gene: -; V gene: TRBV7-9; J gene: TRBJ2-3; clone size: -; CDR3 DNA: TGTGCCAGCAGCTTAGGGCAGTTTAGCACAGATACGCAGTATTTT; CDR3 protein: CASSLGQFSTDTQYF
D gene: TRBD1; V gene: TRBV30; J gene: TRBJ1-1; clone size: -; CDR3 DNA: TGTGCCTGGAGTGTCATGGGGACAGAGAACACTGAAGCTTTCTTT; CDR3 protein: CAWSVMGTENTEAFF
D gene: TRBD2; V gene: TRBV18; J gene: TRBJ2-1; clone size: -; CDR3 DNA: TGTGCCAGCTCACCAACGGGGGGGACCTACAATGAGCAGTTCTTC; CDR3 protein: CASSPTGGTYNEQFF
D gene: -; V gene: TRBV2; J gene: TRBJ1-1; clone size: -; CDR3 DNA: TGTGCCAGCAGCCCACAGGGACCGAACACTGAAGCTTTCTTT; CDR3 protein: CASSPQGPNTEAFF
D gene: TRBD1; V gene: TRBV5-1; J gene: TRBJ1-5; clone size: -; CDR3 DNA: TGCGCCAGCAGCCCCGGGACAGGGGAGCAGCCCCAGCATTTT; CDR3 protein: CASSPGTGEQPQHF
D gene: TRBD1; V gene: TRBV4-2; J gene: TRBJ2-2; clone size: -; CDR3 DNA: TGTGCCAGCAGCCAGGCCTTGAGACAGGGCTCCGGGGAGCTGTTTTTT; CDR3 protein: CASSQALRQGSGELFF
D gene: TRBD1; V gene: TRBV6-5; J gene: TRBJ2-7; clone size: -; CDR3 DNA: TGTGCCAGCAGTTACGGGACAGACTCCTACGAGCAGTACTTC; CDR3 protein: CASSYGTDSYEQYF
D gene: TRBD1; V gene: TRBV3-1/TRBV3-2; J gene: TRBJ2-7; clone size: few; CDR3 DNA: TGTGCCAGCAGCCTCGGCAGCTCGGGGACAGGGAGCAGCTACGAGCAGTACTTC; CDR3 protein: CASSLGSSGTGSSYEQYF
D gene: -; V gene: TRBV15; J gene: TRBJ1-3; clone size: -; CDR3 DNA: TGTGCCACCAGCAGATCGGAGGACTCTGGAAACACCATATATTTT; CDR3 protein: CATSRSEDSGNTIYF
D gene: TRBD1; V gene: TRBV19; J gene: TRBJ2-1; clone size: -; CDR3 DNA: TGTGCCAGTAGTCCGAAGGTTTTGAGACAGGGGTTAGGGGATGAGCAGTTCTTC; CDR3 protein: CASSPKVLRQGLGDEQFF
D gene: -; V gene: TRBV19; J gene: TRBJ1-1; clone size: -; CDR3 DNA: TGTGCCAGTAGTATATCTGGCGGGGCCGGAAACACTGAAGCTTTCTTT; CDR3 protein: CASSISGGAGNTEAFF
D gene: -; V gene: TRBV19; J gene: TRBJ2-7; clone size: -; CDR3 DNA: TGTGCCAGTAGAAGTGGACACTTAACCTCCTACGAGCAGTACTTC; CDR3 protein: CASRSGHLTSYEQYF